This TCR beta chain was captured in a study of T cells in Graves' hyperthyroidism and ophthalmopathy. This clonotype was recorded many times. The antigen remains undetermined. V was cut by 1 base and J by 0 bases, with 15 bases left in between. The CDR3 covers 17 residues. CDR1 and CDR2 from the germline V gene are SEHNR and FQNEAQ (reference sequence). The CDR3 regions of TCR beta were amplified from RNA transcripts. The study used the HTBI primer set for a first-round RT-PCR of the TCR CDR3. Via MiXCR, TCRdb re-called the multiplex PCR reads, giving one row per CDR3 protein. In the table there are around 620,000 distinct CDR3 sequences, around 45% of which are singletons. Findings and limits, study-wide: Median prediction lead before ophthalmopathy onset was about 6.7 months with the model.

V usage is TRBV7-9 and J usage is TRBJ1-1, with a tentative D call TRBD1 (5 bases). Specimen: peripheral blood or thyroid tissue (not recorded which). The source is an adult woman with Graves' disease, either hyperthyroidism or ophthalmopathy (not recorded which). CDR3 protein: CASSLGPGVVVNTEAFF. As DNA, the CDR3 is TGTGCCAGCAGCTTAGGACCGGGGGTTGTCGTGAACACTGAAGCTTTCTTT.